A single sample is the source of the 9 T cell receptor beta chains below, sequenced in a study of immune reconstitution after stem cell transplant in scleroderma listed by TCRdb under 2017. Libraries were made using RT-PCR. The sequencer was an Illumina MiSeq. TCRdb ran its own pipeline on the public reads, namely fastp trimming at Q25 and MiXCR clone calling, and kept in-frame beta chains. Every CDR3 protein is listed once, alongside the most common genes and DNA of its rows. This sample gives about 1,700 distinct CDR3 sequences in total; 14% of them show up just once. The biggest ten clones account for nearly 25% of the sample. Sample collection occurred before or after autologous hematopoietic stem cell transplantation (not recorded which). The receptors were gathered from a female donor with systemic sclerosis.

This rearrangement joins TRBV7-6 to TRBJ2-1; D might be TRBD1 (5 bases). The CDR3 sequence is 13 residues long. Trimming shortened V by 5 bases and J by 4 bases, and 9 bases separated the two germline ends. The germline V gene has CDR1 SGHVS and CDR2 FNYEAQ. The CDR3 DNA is TGTGCCAGCAGCGACGACAGTTACAATGAGCAGTTCTTC. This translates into CASSDDSYNEQFF. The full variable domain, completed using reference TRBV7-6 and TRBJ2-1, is GAGVSQSPRYKVTKRGQDVALRCDPISGHVSLYWYRQALGQGPEFLTYFNYEAQQDKSGLPNDRFSAERPEGSISTLTIQRTEQRDSAMYRCASSDDSYNEQFFGPGTRLTVL.

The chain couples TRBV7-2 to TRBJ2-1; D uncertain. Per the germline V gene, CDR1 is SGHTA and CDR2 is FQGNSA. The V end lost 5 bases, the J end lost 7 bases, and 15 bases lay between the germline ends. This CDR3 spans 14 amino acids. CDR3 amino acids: CASSPRPVGNEQFF. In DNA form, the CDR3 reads TGTGCCAGCAGCCCCCGACCAGTGGGGAATGAGCAGTTCTTC.

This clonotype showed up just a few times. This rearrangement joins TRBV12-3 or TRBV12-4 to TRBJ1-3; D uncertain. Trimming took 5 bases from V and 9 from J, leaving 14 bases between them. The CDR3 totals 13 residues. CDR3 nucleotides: TGTGCCAGCAGTACCCTCCGGGGAGGCACCATATATTTT. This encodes CASSTLRGGTIYF.

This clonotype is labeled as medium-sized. This CDR3 reads CSVEDGHNNEQFF. CDR3 bases: TGCAGCGTTGAAGACGGACACAACAATGAGCAGTTCTTC. The chain combines TRBV29-1 with TRBJ2-1; tentative D call: TRBD1 (5 bases). Germline loops: CDR1 SQVTM, CDR2 ANQGSEA. Trimming cost V 0 bases and J 5 bases, with 8 bases left between them. This CDR3 has 13 residues.

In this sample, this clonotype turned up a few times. The CDR3 nucleotides read TGCGCCAGCAGCCACCGGGACAGCGCCCGCAATGAGCAGTTCTTC. Translation: CASSHRDSARNEQFF. The genes are TRBV4-1 and TRBJ2-1, with 7 bases lining up with TRBD1. Trimming removed 3 bases from V and 6 bases from J; junction bases left unmatched: 8. The CDR3 extends over 15 amino acids. Germline V gives CDR1 MGHRA, CDR2 YSYEKL.

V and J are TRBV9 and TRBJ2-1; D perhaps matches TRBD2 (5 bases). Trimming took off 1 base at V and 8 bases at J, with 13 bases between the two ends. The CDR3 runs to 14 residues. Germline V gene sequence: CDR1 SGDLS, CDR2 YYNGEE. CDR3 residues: CASSVILSGDEQFF. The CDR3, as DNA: TGTGCCAGCAGCGTAATTCTATCCGGGGATGAGCAGTTCTTC. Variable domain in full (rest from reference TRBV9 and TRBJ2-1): DSGVTQTPKHLITATGQRVTLRCSPRSGDLSVYWYQQSLDQGLQFLIQYYNGEERAKGNILERFSAQQFPDLHSELNLSSLELGDSALYFCASSVILSGDEQFFGPGTRLTVL.

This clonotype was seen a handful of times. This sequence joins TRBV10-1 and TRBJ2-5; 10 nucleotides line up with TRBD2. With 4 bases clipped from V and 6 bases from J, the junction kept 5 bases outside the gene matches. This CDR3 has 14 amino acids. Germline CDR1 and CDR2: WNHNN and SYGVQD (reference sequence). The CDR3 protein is CASSVSSGGKTQYF. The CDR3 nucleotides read TGCGCCAGCAGTGTTTCTAGCGGGGGCAAGACCCAGTACTTC.

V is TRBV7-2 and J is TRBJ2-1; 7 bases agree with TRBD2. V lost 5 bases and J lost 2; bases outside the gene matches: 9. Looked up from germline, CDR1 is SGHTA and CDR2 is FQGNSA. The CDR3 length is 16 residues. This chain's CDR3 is CASSPASGATYNEQFF. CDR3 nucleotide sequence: TGTGCCAGCAGCCCCGCTAGCGGAGCGACCTACAATGAGCAGTTCTTC.

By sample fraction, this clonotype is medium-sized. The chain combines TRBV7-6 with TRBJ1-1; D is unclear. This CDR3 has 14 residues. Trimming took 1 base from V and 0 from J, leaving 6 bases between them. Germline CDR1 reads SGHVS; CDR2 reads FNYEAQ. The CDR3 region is CASSLESVNTEAFF. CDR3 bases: TGTGCCAGCAGCTTAGAATCAGTGAACACTGAAGCTTTCTTT.